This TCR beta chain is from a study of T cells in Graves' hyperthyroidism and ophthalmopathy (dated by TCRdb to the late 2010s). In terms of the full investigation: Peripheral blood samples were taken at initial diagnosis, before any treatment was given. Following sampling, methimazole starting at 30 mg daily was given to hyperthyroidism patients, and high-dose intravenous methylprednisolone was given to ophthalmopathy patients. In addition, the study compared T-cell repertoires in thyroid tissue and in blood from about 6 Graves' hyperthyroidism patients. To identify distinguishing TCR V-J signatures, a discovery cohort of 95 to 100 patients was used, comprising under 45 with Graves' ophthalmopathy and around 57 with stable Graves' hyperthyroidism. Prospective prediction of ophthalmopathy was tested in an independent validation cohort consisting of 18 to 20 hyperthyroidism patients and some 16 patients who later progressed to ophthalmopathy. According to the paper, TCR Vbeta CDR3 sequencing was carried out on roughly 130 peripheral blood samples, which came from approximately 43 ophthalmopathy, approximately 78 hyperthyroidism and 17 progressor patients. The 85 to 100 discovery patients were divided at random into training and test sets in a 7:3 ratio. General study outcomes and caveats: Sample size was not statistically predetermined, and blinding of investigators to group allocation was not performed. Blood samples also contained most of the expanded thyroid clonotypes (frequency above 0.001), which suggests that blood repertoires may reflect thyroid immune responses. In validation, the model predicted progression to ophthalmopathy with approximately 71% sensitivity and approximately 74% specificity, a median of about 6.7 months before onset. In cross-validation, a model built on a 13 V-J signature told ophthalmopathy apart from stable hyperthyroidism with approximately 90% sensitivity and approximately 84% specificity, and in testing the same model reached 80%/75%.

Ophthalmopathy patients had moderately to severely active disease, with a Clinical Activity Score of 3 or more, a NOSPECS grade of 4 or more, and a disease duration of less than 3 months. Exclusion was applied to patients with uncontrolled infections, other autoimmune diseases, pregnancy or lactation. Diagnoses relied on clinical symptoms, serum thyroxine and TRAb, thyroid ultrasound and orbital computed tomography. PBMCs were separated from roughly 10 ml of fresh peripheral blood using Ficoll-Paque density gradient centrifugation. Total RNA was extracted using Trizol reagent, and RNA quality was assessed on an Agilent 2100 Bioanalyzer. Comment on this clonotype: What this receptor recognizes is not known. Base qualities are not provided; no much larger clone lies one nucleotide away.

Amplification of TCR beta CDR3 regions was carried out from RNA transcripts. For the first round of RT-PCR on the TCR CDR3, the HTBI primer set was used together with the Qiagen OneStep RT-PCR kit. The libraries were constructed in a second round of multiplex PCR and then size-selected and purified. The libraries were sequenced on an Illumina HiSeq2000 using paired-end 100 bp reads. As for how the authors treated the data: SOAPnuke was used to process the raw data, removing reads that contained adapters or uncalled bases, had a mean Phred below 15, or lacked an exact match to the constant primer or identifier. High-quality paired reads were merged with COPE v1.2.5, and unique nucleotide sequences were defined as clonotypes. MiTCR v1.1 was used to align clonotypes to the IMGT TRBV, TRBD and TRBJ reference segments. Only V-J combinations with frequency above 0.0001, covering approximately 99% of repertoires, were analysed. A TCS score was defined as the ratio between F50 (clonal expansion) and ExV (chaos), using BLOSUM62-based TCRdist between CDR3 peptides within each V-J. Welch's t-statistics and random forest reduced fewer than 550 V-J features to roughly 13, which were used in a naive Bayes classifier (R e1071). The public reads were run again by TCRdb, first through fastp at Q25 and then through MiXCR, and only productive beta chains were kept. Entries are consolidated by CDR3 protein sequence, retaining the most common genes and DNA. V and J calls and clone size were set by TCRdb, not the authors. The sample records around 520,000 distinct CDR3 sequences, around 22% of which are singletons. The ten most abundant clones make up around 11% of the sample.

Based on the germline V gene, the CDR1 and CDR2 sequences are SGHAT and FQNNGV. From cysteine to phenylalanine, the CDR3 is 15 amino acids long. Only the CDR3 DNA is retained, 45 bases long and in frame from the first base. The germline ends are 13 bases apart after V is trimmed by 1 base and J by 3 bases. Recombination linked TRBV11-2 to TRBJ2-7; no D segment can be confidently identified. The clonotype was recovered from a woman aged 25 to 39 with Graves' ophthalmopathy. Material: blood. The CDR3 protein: CASSLVVNRYYEQYF. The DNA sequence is TGTGCCAGCAGCTTAGTGGTCAATCGTTACTACGAGCAGTACTTC.